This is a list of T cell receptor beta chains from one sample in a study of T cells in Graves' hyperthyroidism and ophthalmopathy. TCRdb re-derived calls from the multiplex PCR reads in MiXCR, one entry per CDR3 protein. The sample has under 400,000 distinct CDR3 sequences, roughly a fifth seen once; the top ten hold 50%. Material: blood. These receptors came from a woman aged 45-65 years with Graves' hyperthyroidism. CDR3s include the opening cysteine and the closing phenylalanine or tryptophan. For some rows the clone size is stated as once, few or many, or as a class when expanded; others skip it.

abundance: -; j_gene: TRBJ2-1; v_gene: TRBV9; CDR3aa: CASSPREGRYNEQFF
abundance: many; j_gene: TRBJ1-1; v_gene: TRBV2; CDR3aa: CASRYDKNTEAFF
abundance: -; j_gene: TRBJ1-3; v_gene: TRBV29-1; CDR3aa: CSVAHRGNTIYF
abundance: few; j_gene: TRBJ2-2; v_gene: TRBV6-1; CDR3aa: CASMDPPGELFF
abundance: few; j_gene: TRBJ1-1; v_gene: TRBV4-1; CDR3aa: CASSQYTGALIRAFF
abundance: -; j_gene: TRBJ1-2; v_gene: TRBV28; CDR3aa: CATRDYGYTF
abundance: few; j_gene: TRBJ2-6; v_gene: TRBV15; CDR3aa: CATSRDPVSGANVLTF
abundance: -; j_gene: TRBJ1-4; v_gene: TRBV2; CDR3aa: CASSPLEGATNEKLFF
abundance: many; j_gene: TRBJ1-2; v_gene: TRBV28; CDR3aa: CASSLNPPVQGLGLAGYTF
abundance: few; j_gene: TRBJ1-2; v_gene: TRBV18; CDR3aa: CASSPQRGDLGYTF
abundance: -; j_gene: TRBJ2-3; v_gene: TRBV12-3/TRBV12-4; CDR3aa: CASTKGATDTQYF
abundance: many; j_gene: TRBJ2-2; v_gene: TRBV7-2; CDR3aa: CASSLEASGTGELFF
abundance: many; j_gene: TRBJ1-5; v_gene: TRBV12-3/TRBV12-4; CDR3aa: CASSVGTGRNQPQHF
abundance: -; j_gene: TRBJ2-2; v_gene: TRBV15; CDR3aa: CATSTGGSKGGELFF
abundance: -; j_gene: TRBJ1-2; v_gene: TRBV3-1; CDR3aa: CASSQGLNYGYTF
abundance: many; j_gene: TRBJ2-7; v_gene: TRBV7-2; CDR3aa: CASQLRTGTVSEQYF
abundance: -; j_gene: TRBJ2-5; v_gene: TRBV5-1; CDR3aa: CASSLKGGQGKETQYF
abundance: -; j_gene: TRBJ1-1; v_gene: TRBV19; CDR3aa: CASSANRGATEAFF
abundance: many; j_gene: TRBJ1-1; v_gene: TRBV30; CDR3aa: CAWSPRRGEAFF
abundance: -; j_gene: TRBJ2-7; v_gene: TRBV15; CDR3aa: CATSMSGYEQYF
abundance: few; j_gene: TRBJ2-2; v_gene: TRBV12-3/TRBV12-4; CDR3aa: CATSGTSGIPNTGELFF
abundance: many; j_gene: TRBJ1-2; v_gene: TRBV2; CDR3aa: CASSASGGNYGYTF
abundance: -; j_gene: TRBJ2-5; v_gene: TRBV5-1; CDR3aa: CASSFGPSEETQYF
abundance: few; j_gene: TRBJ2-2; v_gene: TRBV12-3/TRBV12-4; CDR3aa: CASAPAGELFF
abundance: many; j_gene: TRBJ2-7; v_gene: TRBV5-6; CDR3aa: CASSLTGSSSYEQYF
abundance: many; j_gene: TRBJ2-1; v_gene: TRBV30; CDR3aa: CAWSGRGWQFF
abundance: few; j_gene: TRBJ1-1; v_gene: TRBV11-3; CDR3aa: CASSLAIRRDSTMNTEAFF
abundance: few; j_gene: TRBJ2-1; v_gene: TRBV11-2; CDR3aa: CASSTTAPGGISSYNEQFF
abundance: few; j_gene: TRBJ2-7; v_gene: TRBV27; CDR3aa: CASRTSRAGNSYEQYF
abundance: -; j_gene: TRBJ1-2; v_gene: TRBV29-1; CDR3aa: CSAMDGFRDYGYTF